A selection of T cell receptor beta chains follows, all from one sample in a study of radiation and T cells in renal cell carcinoma. TCRdb keeps only in-frame clones here, not all; method: immunoSEQ multiplex PCR. The profile covers 140,000 to 150,000 clones, with about nine tenths appearing a single time and over 3.5% taken by the ten largest. The specimen was blood, collected from a patient whose treatment included radiotherapy and nephrectomy. These receptors were obtained from a woman aged 65 to 85 with renal cell carcinoma. Each CDR3 is given with its conserved first and last residue. The order of the fields is clone size, J gene, V gene, D gene, CDR3 DNA, CDR3 protein. The D gene is left open where the match is weak. The size field is filled for only some rows; it gives once, few, many or a size class.

- | TRBJ1-1 | TRBV28 | - | TGTGCCAGCAGCACTGACGGGGGGAACACTGAAGCTTTCTTT | CASSTDGGNTEAFF
- | TRBJ1-4 | TRBV7-2 | - | TGTGCCAGCAGTTATTACGTAGCTAATGAAAAACTGTTTTTT | CASSYYVANEKLFF
- | TRBJ2-7 | TRBV28 | TRBD1 | TGTGCCAGCAGTCCCAGGGGACAGGGGAACAACGAGCAGTACTTC | CASSPRGQGNNEQYF
- | TRBJ2-7 | TRBV6-1 | TRBD2 | TGTGCCAGCAGTGCGGGGGGGTACGAGCAGTACTTC | CASSAGGYEQYF
few | TRBJ1-1 | TRBV7-9 | - | TGTGCCAGCAGCTTATTACCCGGCACTGAAGCTTTCTTT | CASSLLPGTEAFF
- | TRBJ1-6 | TRBV2 | - | TGTGCCAGCAGTGAAAACGGGGGGCTTAATAATTCACCCCTCCACTTT | CASSENGGLNNSPLHF
- | TRBJ2-5 | TRBV7-3 | TRBD1 | TGTGCCAGCAGCTTAACGACAGGGGGGATACCAAACCAAGAGACCCAGTACTTC | CASSLTTGGIPNQETQYF
- | TRBJ2-2 | TRBV6-6 | TRBD2 | TGTGCCAGCAGTTGGCGGGCTAGCGGGAACACCGGGGAGCTGTTTTTT | CASSWRASGNTGELFF
- | TRBJ1-2 | TRBV6-1 | TRBD1 | TGTGCCAGCAGTGAAGCGGGACAGGGGTATGGCTACACCTTC | CASSEAGQGYGYTF
- | TRBJ1-6 | TRBV14 | TRBD1 | TGTGCCAGCAGCCAAGGACAGGGGGTGCCACCCCTCCACTTT | CASSQGQGVPPLHF
- | TRBJ2-3 | TRBV19 | - | TGTGCCAGTAGTATAGGCTTTTCTAGCACAGATACGCAGTATTTT | CASSIGFSSTDTQYF
- | TRBJ2-5 | TRBV5-1 | TRBD1 | TGCGCCAGCAGCTCGATACGACAGGGGGCAGGGGAGACCCAGTACTTC | CASSSIRQGAGETQYF
- | TRBJ2-7 | TRBV6-6 | TRBD1 | TGTGCCAGCAGTAAGACAGGGGGTGGGAGCTCCTACGAGCAGTACTTC | CASSKTGGGSSYEQYF
- | TRBJ1-1 | TRBV6-1 | - | TGTGCCAGCAGTGAGTGGCAGGGCGGTGACACTGAAGCTTTCTTT | CASSEWQGGDTEAFF
- | TRBJ2-2 | TRBV11-2 | - | TGTGCCAGCAGCTTAGGGCTGACCGGGGAGCTGTTTTTT | CASSLGLTGELFF